This T cell receptor (beta chain) derives from a study of blood T cell repertoires in COVID-19. TCRdb keeps only in-frame clones here, not all; method: immunoSEQ multiplex PCR. The data show approximately 190,000 clones, approximately 82% seen once. Germline V gene sequence: CDR1 LNHDA, CDR2 SQIVND (reference sequence). V gave up 1 base and J gave up 4 bases; unmatched junction bases: 1. This CDR3 is built from 15 residues. V gene TRBV19 combines with J gene TRBJ2-2; 9 nucleotides agree with TRBD1. The clonotype was recovered from a woman aged 60-70 years with acute COVID-19. Sequenced: PBMCs or T cells enriched from blood (not recorded which). The CDR3 bases are TGTGCCAGTAGTATAGGGACAGGGGTCACCGGGGAGCTGTTTTTT. It specifies CASSIGTGVTGELFF.